These T cell receptor beta chains were read from a single sample in a study of T cell responses to AZD1222 COVID-19 vaccine. The table came from immunoSEQ multiplex PCR; TCRdb's copy has only in-frame clones and leaves some out. The profile shows around 120,000 clones, 93% of them singletons. Sequences were derived from peripheral blood, sampled 28 days after the second AZD1222 dose. All receptors derive from an adult who received the AZD1222 COVID-19 vaccine. The conserved cysteine and the conserved F or W are not part of the CDR3 here.

v_call	j_call	cdr3_aa
TRBV10-3	TRBJ1-5	AISSLWEGVGNQPQH
TRBV19	TRBJ2-1	ASSYGIPYNEQF
TRBV6-5	TRBJ1-2	ASSRPEQGSVGYT
TRBV4-1	TRBJ1-2	ASSLEQAHPPYA
TRBV5-1	TRBJ1-1	ASSLGAMNTEAF
TRBV2	TRBJ2-7	ASSIQGGEQY
TRBV27	TRBJ2-1	ASSPRGPYNEQF
TRBV9	TRBJ1-2	ASSVSPGDNYGYT
TRBV19	TRBJ1-5	ASSIKGQGGQPQH
TRBV6-2/TRBV6-3	TRBJ1-6	ASSKTGTGSSPLH
TRBV6-5	TRBJ1-2	ASRTGTGVDGYT
TRBV10-3	TRBJ2-1	AIRGTSGGDNEQF
TRBV6-2/TRBV6-3	TRBJ2-7	ASSALAGVSEQY
TRBV5-5	TRBJ1-6	ASSLYGRVEYNSPLH
TRBV3-1/TRBV3-2	TRBJ1-2	ASSQEGQPNYGYT
TRBV12-3/TRBV12-4	TRBJ1-2	ASSLQGFGYT
TRBV27	TRBJ2-7	ASSLSRVYEQY